These 6 T cell receptor beta chains were sequenced from one sample in a study of cytotoxic CD8 clonotypes in ibrutinib-treated CLL. Only in-frame clones appear in the TCRdb table, and some are missing; sequencing was by immunoSEQ multiplex PCR. The profile shows 150,000 or so clones, roughly 86% of them singletons. Sequencing was performed on PBMCs, taken after 12 months of ibrutinib treatment. Receptors were obtained from a human donor with chronic lymphocytic leukemia.

The chain is built from TRBV2 and TRBJ1-2, with D possibly TRBD1 on 6 matching bases. Germline V lookup: CDR1 SNHLY, CDR2 FYNNEI. The CDR3 runs 13 residues. V lost 6 bases and J 2 bases, leaving 10 bases between the germline ends. The CDR3 loop reads CASRYRENYGYTF. CDR3 nucleotide sequence: TGTGCCAGCAGATACAGGGAAAACTATGGCTACACCTTC.

The CDR3 here is CASTPGREETQYF. The DNA for the CDR3 is TGTGCCAGCACCCCTGGGAGGGAAGAGACCCAGTACTTC. The chain employs TRBV28 and TRBJ2-5; 7 bases agree with TRBD2. J lost 3 bases, V lost 7 bases, and 5 bases had no gene match. The V gene's germline CDR1 is MDHEN and CDR2 SYDVKM. The CDR3 consists of 13 residues.

This sequence joins TRBV11-3 and TRBJ2-3, with D uncertain. V was shortened by 2 bases and J by 6 bases, with 6 bases between the two germline ends. The length of the CDR3 is 12 residues. CDR1 is SGHNT, CDR2 YENEEA, per germline. The CDR3 nucleotides are TGTGCCAGCAGCTTAACCCCCGATACGCAGTATTTT. Encoded protein: CASSLTPDTQYF.

V usage is TRBV23-1 and J usage is TRBJ2-2; 7 bases match TRBD1. TRBV23-1 has ORF status, its function being uncertain. The J segment lost 3 bases and the V segment lost 4 bases, leaving 14 bases of the junction unmatched. The CDR3 totals 18 residues. The CDR3 DNA reads TGCGCCAGCAGTCCCCTATTGGGGACAGAACACGACACCGGGGAGCTGTTTTTT. It codes for CASSPLLGTEHDTGELFF.

The chain uses TRBV28 and TRBJ2-2, with TRBD1 identical over 11 bases. Germline CDR1 and CDR2: MDHEN and SYDVKM. The CDR3 is 15 residues long. The V segment lost 4 bases and the J segment 7 bases; nucleotides outside the gene matches: 5. The CDR3 loop is CASSSDRGRGGELFF. In DNA form, the CDR3 reads TGTGCCAGCAGTTCGGACAGGGGGCGGGGCGGGGAGCTGTTTTTT.

This clone was detected once. The CDR3 DNA sequence: TGTGCCAGTAGTAGGAGGACGGCAAGCACAGATACGCAGTATTTT. Amino acids: CASSRRTASTDTQYF. The chain uses TRBV19 and TRBJ2-3, with D possibly TRBD2 on 5 matching bases. V lost 4 bases and J 0 bases, leaving 11 bases between the germline ends. Germline V gene sequence: CDR1 LNHDA, CDR2 SQIVND (reference sequence). The CDR3 runs to 15 residues.